This entry is about one TCR beta chain. This clonotype was seen many times. Its cognate antigen has yet to be identified. Per-base quality was not reported, and no clone a single base away is much larger than it. A case-control design nested within a healthcare worker cohort in London, UK, was used, with weekly nasopharyngeal swab PCR tests and blood sampling performed. Healthcare workers were enrolled in the week of the UK lockdown, from 23 to 31 March 2020, and were followed every week for up to roughly 15 weeks. The CDR3 spans 14 residues, from the cysteine through the phenylalanine. The sequence is cut down to CDR3 DNA, 42 bases in frame from base 1. Germline trimming: 6 bases from V, 2 bases from J; junction bases outside gene matches: 2. This sample was included in a study of early T cells in non-severe SARS-CoV-2 infection (dated by TCRdb to 2020 to 2023). Looking at the study overall: Because TCR sequencing was done on bulk RNA from unsorted whole blood, the alpha and beta chains could not be paired.

The paper's findings and limits, for the study overall: VDJdb matching was skewed toward anti-spike CD8 responses and likely underestimated virus-specific expansions, missing private and CD4 specificities.

The method was 5' RACE. Sequencing instrument: NextSeq 500. To correct for sequencing error and PCR bias, the TCR library protocol tagged individual cDNA molecules with unique molecular identifiers. Sequencing covered both TCR alpha and beta chains, and within each sample the abundances of alpha and beta sequences were tightly co-correlated. The study's own analysis went as follows. Decombinator V4 was used to annotate the V gene, J gene and CDR3 of the TCR sequences. TCRs were defined as expanded if a significant change between any two time points was detected under a Poisson model with p below 0.0001. TCR abundances were normalised to the total number of TCRs sequenced in each sample and reported as counts per million. MAIT TCRs were defined by TRAV1-2 paired with TRAJ12, TRAJ20 or TRAJ33, and iNKT TCRs by TRAV10 paired with TRAJ18. A search of VDJdb, accessed on 1 November 2021, was run for TCRs annotated to CMV, EBV and SARS-CoV-2, with TCRs annotated for multiple antigens excluded. The public reads were run again by TCRdb, first through fastp at Q25 and then through MiXCR, and only productive beta chains were kept. For every CDR3 protein sequence, its rows merge into one entry that carries the most common genes and DNA. TCRdb assigned the V and J calls; the authors' analysis was not used. The sample contains about 28,000 distinct CDR3 sequences, about 4.3% of them found a single time. Of the sample, about 6% falls within the top ten clones.

Specimen: whole blood, collected at baseline. This clonotype originated in an adult who was a healthcare worker with PCR-confirmed SARS-CoV-2 infection or an uninfected control (not recorded which). The V and J segments used are TRBV12-3 or TRBV12-4 and TRBJ2-2; 8 bases in the middle match TRBD1. Here the CDR3 is given as CASRGTGNTGELFF. The nucleotide sequence reads TGTGCCAGCAGAGGGACAGGAAACACCGGGGAGCTGTTTTTT.